These 2 T cell receptor beta chains were sequenced from one sample in a study of cytotoxic CD8 clonotypes in ibrutinib-treated CLL. TCRdb keeps only in-frame clones here, not all; method: immunoSEQ multiplex PCR. In the table there are around 160,000 clones, 81% of which are singletons. The sequences come from PBMCs, collected after 12 months of ibrutinib treatment. Every receptor here comes from a human donor with chronic lymphocytic leukemia.

This clone has more than one count but fewer than ten. V and J are TRBV5-1 and TRBJ1-2, with D hard to call. The germline V and J ends were trimmed by 6 bases and 4 bases, with 13 bases remaining between them. The germline V gene has CDR1 SGHRS and CDR2 YFSETQ. The CDR3 is 13 residues long. The DNA for the CDR3 is TGCGCCAGCACTCCCGACGGTGGCTATGGCTACACCTTC. This codes for CASTPDGGYGYTF. Using reference TRBV5-1 and TRBJ1-2 for the parts outside the CDR3, the full variable domain is KAGVTQTPRYLIKTRGQQVTLSCSPISGHRSVSWYQQTPGQGLQFLFEYFSETQRNKGNFPGRFSGRQFSNSRSEMNVSTLELGDSALYLCASTPDGGYGYTFGSGTRLTVV.

The chain combines TRBV5-8 with TRBJ1-2; 10 bases line up with TRBD1. The ends lost 4 bases at V and 2 bases at J; junction bases unmatched: 5. Germline V CDR1 and CDR2: SGHTS, YDEGEE. CDR3 length: 15 amino acids. The CDR3 reads CASSGGQGTNYGYTF. As DNA, the CDR3 is TGTGCCAGCAGCGGGGGACAGGGGACCAACTATGGCTACACCTTC.